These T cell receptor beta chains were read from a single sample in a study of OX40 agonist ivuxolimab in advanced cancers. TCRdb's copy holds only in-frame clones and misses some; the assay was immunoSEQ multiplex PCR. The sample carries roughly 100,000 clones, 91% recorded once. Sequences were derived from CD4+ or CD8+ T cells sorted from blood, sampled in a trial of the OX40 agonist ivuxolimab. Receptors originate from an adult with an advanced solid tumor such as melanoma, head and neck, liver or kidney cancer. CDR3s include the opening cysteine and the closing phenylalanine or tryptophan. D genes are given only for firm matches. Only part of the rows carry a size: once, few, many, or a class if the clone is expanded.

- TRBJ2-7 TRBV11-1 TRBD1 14 TGTGCCAGCAGCTACAGACAGGGCGCCTACGAGCAGTACTTC CASSYRQGAYEQYF
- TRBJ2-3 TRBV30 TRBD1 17 TGTGCCTGGAGTGTATTCCGCGGGACAGGGGGCGGAGATACGCAGTATTTT CAWSVFRGTGGGDTQYF
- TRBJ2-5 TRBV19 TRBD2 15 TGTGCCAGTAGTACGTCACTAGCGGGAGTGGAGACCCAGTACTTC CASSTSLAGVETQYF
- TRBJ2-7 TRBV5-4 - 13 TGTGCCAGCAGCTTGGGATCGGGAAACGAGCAGTACTTC CASSLGSGNEQYF
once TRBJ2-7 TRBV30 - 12 TGTGCCTGGAACTCAGCTTCCTACGAGCAGTACTTC CAWNSASYEQYF
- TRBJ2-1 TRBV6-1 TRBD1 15 TGTGCCAGCATTAGAGGGACAGGGGAGAGGAATGAGCAGTTCTTC CASIRGTGERNEQFF
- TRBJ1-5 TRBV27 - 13 TGTGCCAGCAGTTTATCAGTAGGGCAGCCCCAGCATTTT CASSLSVGQPQHF
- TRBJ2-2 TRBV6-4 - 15 TGTGCCAGCAGTGACTCGGGACTTATTACCGGGGAGCTGTTTTTT CASSDSGLITGELFF
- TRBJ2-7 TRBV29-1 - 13 TGCAGCGTTGCGACAGGATCCTTCTACGAGCAGTACTTC CSVATGSFYEQYF
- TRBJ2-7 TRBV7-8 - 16 TGTGCCAGCAGCTTGGGGGACGGAGAGCTATCCTACGAGCAGTACTTC CASSLGDGELSYEQYF
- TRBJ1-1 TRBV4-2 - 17 TGTGCCAGCAGCCAGGGAGTTAGGCTAGGTTGGGTCGCTGAAGCTTTCTTT CASSQGVRLGWVAEAFF
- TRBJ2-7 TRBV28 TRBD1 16 TGTGCCAGCAGTTTCGGTACAGGGGGCCTTCAATACGAGCAGTACTTC CASSFGTGGLQYEQYF
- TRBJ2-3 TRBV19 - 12 TGTGCCAGTAGCCTTCGGTCTGGTACGCAGTATTTT CASSLRSGTQYF
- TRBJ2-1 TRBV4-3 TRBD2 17 TGCGCCAGCAGCCAGGTCCCCAAGGCTAGCGGATACAATGAGCAGTTCTTC CASSQVPKASGYNEQFF
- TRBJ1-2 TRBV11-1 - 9 TGTGCCAGCAGCTTAGGGGAAACCTTC CASSLGETF
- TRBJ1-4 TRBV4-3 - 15 TGCGCCAGCAGCCAAGATCTTGGGACACATGAAAAACTGTTTTTT CASSQDLGTHEKLFF
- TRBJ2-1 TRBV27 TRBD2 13 TGTGCCAGCAGTTTACAAGCGGGAGAAGAGCAGTTCTTC CASSLQAGEEQFF
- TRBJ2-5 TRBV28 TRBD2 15 TGTGCCAGCAGTCTCGCTCCAGCGGGAGTTGAGACCCAGTACTTC CASSLAPAGVETQYF
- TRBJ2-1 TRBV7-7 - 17 TGTGCTAGCAGCCCGGAACCAGCGGCGTCCTCCTACAATGAGCAGTTCTTC CASSPEPAASSYNEQFF
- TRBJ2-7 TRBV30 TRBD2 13 TGTGCCTACGGGACTAGCGGAACCTACGAGCAGTACTTC CAYGTSGTYEQYF
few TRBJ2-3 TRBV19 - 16 TGTGCCAGTAGTAGGGGGCGGGACTGGAGCACAGATACGCAGTATTTT CASSRGRDWSTDTQYF
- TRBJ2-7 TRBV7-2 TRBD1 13 TGTGCCAGCAGCTCTGACAGGGGGCGAGAGCAGTACTTC CASSSDRGREQYF
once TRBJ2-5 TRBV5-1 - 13 TGCGCCAGCAGCTGGGGGCCTCCGGGCCCCCAGTACTTC CASSWGPPGPQYF
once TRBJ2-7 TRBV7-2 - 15 TGTGCCAGCAGCTTAGGGGGCAGGGGAGCCTACGAGCAGTACTTC CASSLGGRGAYEQYF
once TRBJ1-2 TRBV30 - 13 TGTGCCTGGAGTGTGAGGGGACCGAGTGGCTACACCTTC CAWSVRGPSGYTF
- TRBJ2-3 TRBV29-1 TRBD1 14 TGCAGCGTTTCCTACAGGGGTAACACAGATACGCAGTATTTT CSVSYRGNTDTQYF
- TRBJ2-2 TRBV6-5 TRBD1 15 TGTGCCAGCAACCCTATACAGGGGGCGGGGGGGGAGCTGTTTTTT CASNPIQGAGGELFF
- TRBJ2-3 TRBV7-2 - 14 TGTGCCAGTAGGGGGACGGTTAGCACAGATACGCAGTATTTT CASRGTVSTDTQYF
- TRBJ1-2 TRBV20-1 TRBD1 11 TGCAGTGCTATGACAGGGCCTGGCTACACCTTC CSAMTGPGYTF
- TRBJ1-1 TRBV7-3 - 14 TGTGCCAGCAGCGAGACACCTTTGGGGACTGAAGCTTTCTTT CASSETPLGTEAFF
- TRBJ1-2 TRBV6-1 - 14 TGTGCCAGCAGTTCCCCGGGAGGGGGTTTTGGCTACACCTTC CASSSPGGGFGYTF
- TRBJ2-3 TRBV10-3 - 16 TGTGCCATCAGTGGGCGACGGGACACTAGCACAGATACGCAGTATTTT CAISGRRDTSTDTQYF
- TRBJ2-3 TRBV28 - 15 TGTGCCAGCAGCCTAGACGGGGCAAGCACAGATACGCAGTATTTT CASSLDGASTDTQYF
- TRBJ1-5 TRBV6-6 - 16 TGTGCCAGCAGTTCACAACTGAGGGTTACACAGCAGCCCCAGCATTTT CASSSQLRVTQQPQHF
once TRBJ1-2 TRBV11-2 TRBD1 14 TGTGCCAGCAGCACCACGGGACAGGGGGTTGGCTACACCTTC CASSTTGQGVGYTF
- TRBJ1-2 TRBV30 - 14 TGTGCCTGGAGTGTATATCGGACAGCGCTTGCCTACACCTTC CAWSVYRTALAYTF
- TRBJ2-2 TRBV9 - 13 TGTGCCAGCAGCGTAGAAGGAACCGGGGAGCTGTTTTTT CASSVEGTGELFF
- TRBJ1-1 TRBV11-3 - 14 TGTGCCAGCAGCTTAGGGCGGGTGAACACTGAAGCTTTCTTT CASSLGRVNTEAFF
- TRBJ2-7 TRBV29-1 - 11 TGCAGCGCCAGGTTTGCCTACGAGCAGTACTTC CSARFAYEQYF
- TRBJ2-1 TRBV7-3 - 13 TGTGCCAGCAGCTTAACAGGTTACAATGAGCAGTTCTTC CASSLTGYNEQFF
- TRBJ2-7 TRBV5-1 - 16 TGCGCCAGCAGCCTCTGGGGAGGAGCGGCGTCCTACGAGCAGTACTTC CASSLWGGAASYEQYF